The text below deals with one T cell receptor (beta chain). Its target is not known. Expressed TCRB transcripts were sequenced because the isolated RNA had all been reverse transcribed beforehand. Read counts averaged about 3.57 million for samples of naive, central memory and regulatory T cells. The assay was immunoSEQ multiplex PCR, and TCRdb's table has in-frame clones only and misses some. The sample shows around 300,000 clones, 7.5% to 9.5% of them seen only once. The germline V gene encodes CDR1 KGHSH and CDR2 LQKENI. CDR3 length equals 13 residues. Trimming pared 4 bases from V and 6 bases from J, leaving 11 bases between. The data originate from a study of beta chain features in type 1 diabetes. Background on the study: Across every sample, about 110 million sorted cells were examined in total. Overall study results and limits: Small HLA sub-analyses could not settle whether HLA shapes TCRB rearrangement.

Markers CD45RO/CCR7/CD25/CD127/CD95/CD27 served to sort CD4+ naive, central memory, regulatory and stem cell-like memory cells. The chain combines TRBV18 with TRBJ2-3; D not certain. Sequencing was carried out using central memory CD4+ T cells from blood. The clonotype comes from a woman younger than 35 in good health. The CDR3 loop is CASSQSRADTQYF. The CDR3 bases are TGTGCCAGCTCACAGTCGCGCGCTGATACGCAGTATTTT.